These 2 T cell receptor beta chains were all obtained from the same sample, sequenced in a study of shared clonotypes between healthy human individuals. Here immunoSEQ multiplex PCR was the method, and the copy in TCRdb shows in-frame clones only, minus some. The table shows roughly 400,000 clones, with approximately 96% occurring only once. Sequenced input: memory CD8+ T cells sorted from blood. Subset denoted: CD45RO+ cells pooled with CCR7-negative TemRA cells. The source of these receptors is a man younger than 45 in good health.

The chain links TRBV6-5 to TRBJ1-4, with D possibly matching TRBD1 (5 bases). Trimming stripped 2 bases from V and 10 bases from J, with 14 bases between. The CDR3 extends over 14 amino acids. CDR1 is MNHEY and CDR2 is SVGAGI in the germline V gene. The CDR3 is CASSYGRGSGKLFF. For the CDR3, the DNA is TGTGCCAGCAGTTACGGGCGGGGGAGTGGAAAACTGTTTTTT.

The chain carries TRBV27 and TRBJ2-1; the match to TRBD1 covers 7 bases. The CDR3 loop spans 11 amino acids. V was clipped by 6 bases and J by 9 bases; unmatched bases: 2. Germline V lookup: CDR1 MNHEY, CDR2 SMNVEV (reference sequence). This CDR3 is CASSPGGEQFF. The CDR3 DNA sequence: TGTGCCAGCAGCCCAGGGGGTGAGCAGTTCTTC.